Each of the 22 T cell receptor beta chains below was sequenced from the same sample in a study of blood T cell repertoires in COVID-19. Repertoires were generated with immunoSEQ multiplex PCR, while TCRdb's copy carries only in-frame clones and drops some. The sample holds over 350,000 clones, 86% seen once. Source material: peripheral blood. The receptor set was obtained from a woman under 40 with active or convalescent COVID-19.

This chain connects TRBV6-1 to TRBJ1-2; tentative D call: TRBD1 (5 bases). From germline, CDR1 is MNHNS and CDR2 SASEGT. The CDR3 consists of 15 residues. Trimming left V 1 base short and J 7 bases short, with 16 bases between. The CDR3 spells CASSEGGRDSFGYTF. The CDR3 DNA follows: TGTGCCAGCAGTGAAGGGGGCAGGGACTCGTTTGGCTACACCTTC.

This clone was observed a single time. V usage is TRBV6-1 and J usage is TRBJ2-7; 14 bases align to TRBD2. Unmatched junction bases numbered 4, after V lost 3 bases and J lost 3 bases. CDR1 and CDR2 from the germline V gene are MNHNS and SASEGT. This CDR3 is 16 amino acids long. The CDR3 DNA sequence: TGTGCCAGCAGTGAGGGGACTAGCGGGAGAGGCTACGAGCAGTACTTC. Its translation: CASSEGTSGRGYEQYF.

This chain uses TRBV7-9 with TRBJ2-7; TRBD1 matches 10 bases. Germline CDR1 reads SEHNR; CDR2 reads FQNEAQ (reference sequence). The trim removed 0 bases at V and 3 bases at J, leaving 2 bases unmatched. The CDR3 has 15 amino acids. The CDR3 bases are TGTGCCAGCAGCTTAGCGGGGGACAGGGGCTACGAGCAGTACTTC. Translating gives CASSLAGDRGYEQYF. Variable domain in full (rest from reference TRBV7-9 and TRBJ2-7): DTGVSQNPRHKITKRGQNVTFRCDPISEHNRLYWYRQTLGQGPEFLTYFQNEAQLEKSRLLSDRFSAERPKGSFSTLEIQRTEQGDSAMYLCASSLAGDRGYEQYFGPGTRLTVT.

The chain couples TRBV19 to TRBJ2-6, with D hard to call. Germline V gene sequence: CDR1 LNHDA, CDR2 SQIVND (reference sequence). The CDR3 has 17 residues. V shed 3 bases and J shed 0 bases, with 12 bases lying between them. The CDR3 sequence is CASSIRSSSSGANVLTF. The CDR3 DNA sequence: TGTGCCAGTAGTATCCGGAGCTCAAGCTCTGGGGCCAACGTCCTGACTTTC.

V is TRBV2 and J is TRBJ1-3; D may be TRBD1 (5 bases). Trimming stripped 5 bases from V and 1 base from J, with 12 bases between. Germline-derived CDR1 and CDR2 are SNHLY and FYNNEI. There are 15 residues in the CDR3. For the CDR3, the DNA is TGTGCCAGCAGTCATGTTGGGGGGTCTGGAAACACCATATATTTT. Its protein product is CASSHVGGSGNTIYF.

The V call is TRBV28, the J call TRBJ2-1; 11 positions agree with TRBD2. The CDR3 sequence is 17 residues long. Germline V gives CDR1 MDHEN, CDR2 SYDVKM. V was clipped by 6 bases and J by 7 bases; unmatched bases: 14. Here the CDR3 reads CASRQGPSSGRGNEQFF. CDR3 DNA: TGTGCCAGCAGACAAGGCCCGAGTAGCGGGAGGGGGAATGAGCAGTTCTTC.

This clone showed up just once. The V gene is TRBV12-3 or TRBV12-4, the J gene TRBJ1-1; D unresolved. Trimming shortened V by 6 bases and J by 5 bases, and 13 bases separated the two germline ends. The CDR3 sequence is 13 residues long. This CDR3 reads CASSLPPGTEAFF. CDR3 nucleotide sequence: TGTGCCAGCAGCCTCCCCCCGGGAACTGAAGCTTTCTTT.

The chain couples TRBV5-6 to TRBJ2-2; TRBD1 agrees at 7 bases. CDR1 and CDR2 from the germline V gene are SGHDT and YYEEEE. V dropped 0 bases and J dropped 7; count of bases not matched to a gene: 9. The length of the CDR3 is 16 residues. The CDR3 DNA reads TGTGCCAGCAGCTTGGGGGTCAAGGGGGCCGACGGGGAGCTGTTTTTT. It translates to CASSLGVKGADGELFF. Full variable domain (missing parts from reference TRBV5-6 and TRBJ2-2): DAGVTQSPTHLIKTRGQQVTLRCSPKSGHDTVSWYQQALGQGPQFIFQYYEEEERQRGNFPDRFSGHQFPNYSSELNVNALLLGDSALYLCASSLGVKGADGELFFGEGSRLTVL.

J is TRBJ2-1 and V is TRBV30; tentative D call: TRBD2 (6 bases). V shed 0 bases and J shed 0 bases, with 18 bases lying between them. Germline V lookup: CDR1 GTSNPN, CDR2 SVGIG (reference sequence). The CDR3 is 18 amino acids. The DNA for the CDR3 is TGTGCCTGGAGTGTAGACGGGAGAAGGAGGAGCTCCTACAATGAGCAGTTCTTC. It yields the protein CAWSVDGRRRSSYNEQFF.

The J gene is TRBJ1-1, the V gene TRBV28; weak D call: TRBD1 (5 bases). Trimming pared 3 bases from V and 1 base from J, leaving 12 bases between. CDR3 length: 15 residues. Germline values: CDR1 MDHEN, CDR2 SYDVKM. CDR3 in DNA: TGTGCCAGCAGTTTTGCGGGGCCGGGGAACACTGAAGCTTTCTTT. Its translation: CASSFAGPGNTEAFF.

This rearrangement joins TRBV18 to TRBJ1-6, with unresolved D. V lost 1 base and J lost 5, with 12 bases in between. CDR3 size: 16 residues. The germline V gene has CDR1 KGHSH and CDR2 LQKENI. The DNA of the CDR3 is TGTGCCAGCTCACCACGGGCCGGCAGCCATAATTCACCCCTCCACTTT. Encoded protein: CASSPRAGSHNSPLHF.

The rearrangement uses TRBV29-1 and TRBJ1-2, with D maybe TRBD1 (6 bases). Germline-derived CDR1 and CDR2 are SQVTM and ANQGSEA. V gave up 4 bases and J gave up 8 bases, with 11 bases separating them. The CDR3 is made up of 11 amino acids. The CDR3 loop is CSVAQGRGYTF. For the CDR3, the DNA is TGCAGCGTTGCCCAGGGGCGCGGCTACACCTTC. Full variable domain (missing parts from reference TRBV29-1 and TRBJ1-2): SAVISQKPSRDICQRGTSLTIQCQVDSQVTMMFWYRQQPGQSLTLIATANQGSEATYESGFVIDKFPISRPNLTFSTLTVSNMSPEDSSIYLCSVAQGRGYTFGSGTRLTVV.

The chain couples TRBV9 to TRBJ1-1, with a possible D match to TRBD1 (6 bases). Germline lookup yields CDR1 SGDLS and CDR2 YYNGEE. V lost 3 bases, J lost 7 bases, and 10 bases lay in between. The length of the CDR3 is 12 residues. CDR3 amino acids: CASSAGAIEAFF. CDR3 nucleotides: TGTGCCAGCAGCGCAGGGGCTATTGAAGCTTTCTTT.

The gene calls are TRBV12-3 or TRBV12-4 and TRBJ1-4; no reliable D call. Trimming pared 10 bases from V and 5 bases from J, leaving 8 bases between. This CDR3 spans 11 amino acids. CDR3: CANGVNEKLFF. The CDR3 region has the DNA TGTGCCAACGGGGTGAATGAAAAACTGTTTTTT.

The chain employs TRBV29-1 and TRBJ2-3; D is uncertain. CDR3 length: 14 residues. In germline, CDR1 is SQVTM, CDR2 ANQGSEA. The V end lost 0 bases, the J end lost 4 bases, and 11 bases lay between the germline ends. CDR3 protein: CSVEESRFADTQYF. CDR3 DNA sequence: TGCAGCGTTGAAGAAAGCCGTTTTGCAGATACGCAGTATTTT.

The sample holds one count of this clone. The chain is built from TRBV4-2 and TRBJ1-2, with D perhaps matching TRBD1 (6 bases). CDR1 is LGHNA and CDR2 is YNFKEQ in the germline V gene. The CDR3 extends over 16 amino acids. Trimming took 0 bases from V and 4 from J, leaving 15 bases between them. The CDR3 sequence is CASSQEGAGQSYGYTF. CDR3 nucleotide sequence: TGTGCCAGCAGCCAAGAGGGGGCAGGGCAAAGCTATGGCTACACCTTC.

The V and J genes are TRBV6-5 and TRBJ1-2, with 9 nucleotides matching TRBD1. Germline values: CDR1 MNHEY, CDR2 SVGAGI. The CDR3 length is 13 residues. Trimming took 7 bases from V and 3 from J; bases not matched to a gene: 3. CDR3 nucleotides: TGTGCCAGCACCAACAGGGGGCACTATGGCTACACCTTC. Translation: CASTNRGHYGYTF.

This clone was seen a single time. The chain uses TRBV6-5 and TRBJ2-3; TRBD2 is a possible D gene (6 bases). The V end lost 7 bases, the J end lost 2 bases, and 16 bases lay between the germline ends. Germline CDR1 and CDR2: MNHEY and SVGAGI. The CDR3 spans 15 residues. This CDR3 is CASIGRDLYTDTQYF. The CDR3 coding sequence is TGTGCCAGCATAGGTCGGGACTTATACACAGATACGCAGTATTTT.

The chain combines TRBV25-1 with TRBJ1-1; 8 bases line up with TRBD1. CDR3 length equals 15 residues. The V segment lost 3 bases and the J segment 4 bases; nucleotides outside the gene matches: 7. The germline V gene encodes CDR1 MGHDK and CDR2 SYGVNS. CDR3 nucleotide sequence: TGTGCCAGCAGTGAGATCGACAGGGGAAGCACTGAAGCTTTCTTT. Translation: CASSEIDRGSTEAFF.

This chain uses TRBV7-6 with TRBJ1-1, with D unresolved. This CDR3 contains 15 residues. The V and J ends lost 1 base and 4 bases respectively, with 13 bases between them. Germline V gives CDR1 SGHVS, CDR2 FNYEAQ. This chain's CDR3 is CASSLVYGSGTEAFF. As DNA, the CDR3 is TGTGCCAGCAGCTTAGTTTACGGGTCGGGCACTGAAGCTTTCTTT.

V and J are TRBV4-1 and TRBJ2-5; TRBD2 might be the D (7 bases). The germline CDR1 and CDR2 sequences are MGHRA and YSYEKL. The V and J ends lost 2 bases and 5 bases respectively, with 12 bases between them. The CDR3 is 14 amino acids. CDR3 DNA sequence: TGCGCCAGCAGCCAAATGGGGGGGCTTGAGACCCAGTACTTC. Translated, it gives CASSQMGGLETQYF.

The chain recombines TRBV5-1 with TRBJ1-3, with D possibly being TRBD1 (5 bases). The CDR3 runs 16 residues. V was cut by 0 bases and J by 4 bases, with 14 bases left in between. Germline loops: CDR1 SGHRS, CDR2 YFSETQ. For the CDR3, the DNA is TGCGCCAGCAGCTTGGCCGGGGGAACGGGGGGAAACACCATATATTTT. Translating it yields CASSLAGGTGGNTIYF.